This T cell receptor beta chain comes out of a study of PD-1 blockade in classical Hodgkin lymphoma. In germline, CDR1 is MNHNY, CDR2 SVGAGI (reference sequence). The CDR3 has 13 residues. V was pared by 7 bases and J by 0 bases, with 9 bases between. The study's findings and limits: For complete responders, baseline diversity was comparable to that of newly diagnosed patients.

Profiled with immunoSEQ multiplex PCR; TCRdb holds only in-frame clones, not every one. The table shows about 24,000 clones, with over 70% occurring only once. In the case of this clone: What it binds is not known.

Every patient relapsed after autologous stem cell transplantation, and brentuximab vedotin exposure varied. Classification of best responses gave complete response, partial response or progressive disease. The input for sequencing was peripheral blood mononuclear cells (PBMCs), taken at baseline. This TCR came from a human donor with classical Hodgkin lymphoma. The chain employs TRBV6-6 and TRBJ1-1; D gene unclear. Here the CDR3 reads CASNSGVNTEAFF. The CDR3, as DNA: TGTGCCAGCAACTCCGGAGTGAACACTGAAGCTTTCTTT.